This entry describes one T cell receptor (beta chain). TCRdb reprocessed the RT-PCR reads with MiXCR, giving one entry per CDR3 protein. In the table there are some 200,000 distinct CDR3 sequences, 41% of which are singletons. These data come from a study of patients and donors after allogeneic stem cell transplantation. The CDR3 runs 12 residues. Looked up from germline, CDR1 is MDHEN and CDR2 is SYDVKM. Trimming shortened V by 6 bases and J by 0 bases, and 4 bases separated the two germline ends. Sequences were obtained from blood, either unsorted or a sorted T cell fraction (not recorded which). The clonotype was recovered from a human donor who was either an allogeneic HSCT recipient or a stem cell or donor lymphocyte infusion donor (not recorded which). It is not recorded whose cells these are; they may come from a transplant donor. The chain employs TRBV28 and TRBJ2-3, with D unresolved. The CDR3 DNA reads TGTGCCAGCAGGGAGAGCACAGATACGCAGTATTTT. It codes for CASRESTDTQYF.